This T cell receptor (beta chain) was profiled in a study of glioma-infiltrating T cells after dendritic cell vaccination. Across the study: Patients received three intradermal dendritic cell vaccine injections at biweekly intervals.

The CDR3 consists of 15 residues. J lost 0 bases, V lost 2 bases, and 1 base had no gene match. Germline-derived CDR1 and CDR2 are MNHEY and SMNVEV (reference sequence). Generated by immunoSEQ multiplex PCR, the TCRdb table keeps only in-frame clones and is missing some. The table records over 55,000 clones, 81% of them present only once. This clone was seen a few times. PBMC sampling occurred before vaccination, two weeks after the third dose, and at progression. The clonotype was recovered from a human donor with glioblastoma. V and J are TRBV27 and TRBJ1-3; 7 nucleotides agree with TRBD1. The sample was blood, taken before dendritic cell vaccination. CDR3 bases: TGTGCCAGCAGTTTAAACAGGGGCTCTGGAAACACCATATATTTT. It specifies CASSLNRGSGNTIYF.